This T cell receptor (beta chain) was documented in a study of OX40 agonist ivuxolimab in advanced cancers. Study overall: Patients got intravenous ivuxolimab at 0.01 to 10 mg/kg every 2 weeks. Broader study findings: There were, on average, more expanded clones in CD8+ T cells than in CD4+. In a subset of nonresponders, normalized T-cell clonal expansion was also low. Clonal expansion was seen in CD4+ and CD8+ blood T cells by week 6 at 0.1 to 3.0 mg/kg.

Sequencing used immunoSEQ multiplex PCR; TCRdb keeps in-frame clones, though not all of them. The sample includes tens of thousands of clones, roughly 82% of them seen just once. Germline V gene lookup returns CDR1 SEHNR and CDR2 FQNEAQ (reference sequence). This CDR3 has 15 residues. With 5 bases removed from V and 6 bases from J, the gap between germline ends came to 14 bases. A few counts support this clone. Its antigen is not known. The source material was CD4+ or CD8+ T cells sorted from blood, sampled in a trial of the OX40 agonist ivuxolimab. This TCR was recovered from an adult with an advanced solid tumor such as melanoma, head and neck, liver or kidney cancer. V is TRBV7-9 and J is TRBJ1-6; D gene unclear. CDR3 DNA: TGTGCCAGCAGCGCCAAGGCCTTATCTAATTCACCCCTCCACTTT. The encoded protein is CASSAKALSNSPLHF.